This T cell receptor (beta chain) appears in the sequencing data of a study of blood T cell repertoires in COVID-19. At the level of the study: Sites in the United States, Italy and Spain provided acute and convalescent COVID-19 samples. Sample material is recorded as cDNA or gDNA derived from T cells, B-cell-depleted T cells, or PBMCs.

Per the original data handling: Amplification of reference gene primers was used by the study to estimate nucleated cell counts. TCRdb keeps only in-frame clones here, not all; method: immunoSEQ multiplex PCR. The V and J calls and clone size come from that table; D and trimming were worked out from the DNA. The data hold about 68,000 clones, with approximately 80% observed a single time. The receptor was derived from a woman in her forties or fifties with acute or convalescent COVID-19. The sample consisted of peripheral blood.

CDR3 loop: CASSLRGRGNYGYTF. As DNA, the CDR3 is TGTGCCAGCAGCCTCCGGGGGAGGGGAAACTATGGCTACACCTTC. The gene calls are TRBV21-1 and TRBJ1-2. TRBV21-1 is described as a pseudogene. The CDR3 consists of 15 residues.